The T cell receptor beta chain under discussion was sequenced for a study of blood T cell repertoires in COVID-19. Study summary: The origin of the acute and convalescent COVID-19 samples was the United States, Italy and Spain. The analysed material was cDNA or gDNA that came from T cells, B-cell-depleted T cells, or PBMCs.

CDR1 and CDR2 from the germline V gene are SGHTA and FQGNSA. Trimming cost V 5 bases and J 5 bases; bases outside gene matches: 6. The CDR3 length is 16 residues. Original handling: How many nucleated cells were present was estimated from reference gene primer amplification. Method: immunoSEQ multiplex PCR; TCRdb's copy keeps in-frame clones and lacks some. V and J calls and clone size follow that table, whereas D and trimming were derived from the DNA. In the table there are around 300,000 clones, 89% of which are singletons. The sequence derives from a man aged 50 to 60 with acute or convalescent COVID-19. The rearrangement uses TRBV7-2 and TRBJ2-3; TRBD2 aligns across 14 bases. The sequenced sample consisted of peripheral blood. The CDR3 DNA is TGTGCCAGCAGCCCTCGACTAGCGGGGGGGCTAGATACGCAGTATTTT. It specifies CASSPRLAGGLDTQYF.